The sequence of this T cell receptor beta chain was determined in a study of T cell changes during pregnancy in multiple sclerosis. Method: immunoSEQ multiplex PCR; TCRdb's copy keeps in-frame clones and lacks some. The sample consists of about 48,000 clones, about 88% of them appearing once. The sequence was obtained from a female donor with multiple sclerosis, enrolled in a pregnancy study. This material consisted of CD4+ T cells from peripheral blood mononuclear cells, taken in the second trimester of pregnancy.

CDR3 loop: CASSLFPGGNYGYTF. The CDR3, as DNA: TGTGCCAGCAGCTTATTCCCTGGCGGGAACTATGGCTACACCTTC. The chain employs TRBV7-3 and TRBJ1-2; D gene ambiguous. This CDR3 region has 15 residues. Germline CDR1 SGHTA, CDR2 FQGTGA. V dropped 2 bases and J dropped 2 bases, with 12 bases sitting between them.